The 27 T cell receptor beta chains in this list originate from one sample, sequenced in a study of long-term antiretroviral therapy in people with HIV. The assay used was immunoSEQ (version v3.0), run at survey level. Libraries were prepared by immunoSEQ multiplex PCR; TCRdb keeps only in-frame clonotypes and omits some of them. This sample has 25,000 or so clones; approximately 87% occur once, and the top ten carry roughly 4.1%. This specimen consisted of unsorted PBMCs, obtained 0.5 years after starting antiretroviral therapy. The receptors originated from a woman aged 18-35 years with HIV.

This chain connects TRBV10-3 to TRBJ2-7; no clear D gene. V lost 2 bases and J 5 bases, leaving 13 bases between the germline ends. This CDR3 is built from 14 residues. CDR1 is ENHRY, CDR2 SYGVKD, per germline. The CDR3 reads CAISEAAKHDEQYF. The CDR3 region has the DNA TGTGCCATCAGTGAGGCAGCCAAACACGACGAGCAGTACTTC.

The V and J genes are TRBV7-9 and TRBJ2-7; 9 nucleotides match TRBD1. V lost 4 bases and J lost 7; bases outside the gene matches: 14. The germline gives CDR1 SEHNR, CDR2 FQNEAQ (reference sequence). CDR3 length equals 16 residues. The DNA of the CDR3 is TGTGCCAGCAGCTCGTCCGGGACAGGGCGAAGAGGGGAGCAGTACTTC. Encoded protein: CASSSSGTGRRGEQYF. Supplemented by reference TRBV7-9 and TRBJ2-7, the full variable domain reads DTGVSQNPRHKITKRGQNVTFRCDPISEHNRLYWYRQTLGQGPEFLTYFQNEAQLEKSRLLSDRFSAERPKGSFSTLEIQRTEQGDSAMYLCASSSSGTGRRGEQYFGPGTRLTVT.

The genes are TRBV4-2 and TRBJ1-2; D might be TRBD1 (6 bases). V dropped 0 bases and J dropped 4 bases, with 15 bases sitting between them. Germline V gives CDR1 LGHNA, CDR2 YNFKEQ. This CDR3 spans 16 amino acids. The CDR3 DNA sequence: TGTGCCAGCAGCCAAGATATTCTTTTAGGGGGCTATGGCTACACCTTC. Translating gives CASSQDILLGGYGYTF.

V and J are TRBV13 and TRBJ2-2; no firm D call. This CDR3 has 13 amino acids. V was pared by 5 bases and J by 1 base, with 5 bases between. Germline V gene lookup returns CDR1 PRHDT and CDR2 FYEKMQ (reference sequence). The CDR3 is CASSTQNTGELFF. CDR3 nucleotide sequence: TGTGCCAGCAGCACCCAGAACACCGGGGAGCTGTTTTTT.

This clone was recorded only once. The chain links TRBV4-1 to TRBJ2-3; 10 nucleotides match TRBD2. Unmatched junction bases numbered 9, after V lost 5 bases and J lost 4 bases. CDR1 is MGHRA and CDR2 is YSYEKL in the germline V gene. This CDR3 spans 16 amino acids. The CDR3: CASSEVGLAGADTQYF. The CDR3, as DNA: TGCGCCAGCAGCGAGGTCGGGCTAGCGGGGGCAGATACGCAGTATTTT.

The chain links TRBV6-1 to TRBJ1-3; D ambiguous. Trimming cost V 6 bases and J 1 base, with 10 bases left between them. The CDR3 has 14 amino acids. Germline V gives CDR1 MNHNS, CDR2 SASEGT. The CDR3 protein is CASSETRSGNTIYF. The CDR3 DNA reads TGTGCCAGCAGCGAAACCCGGTCTGGAAACACCATATATTTT.

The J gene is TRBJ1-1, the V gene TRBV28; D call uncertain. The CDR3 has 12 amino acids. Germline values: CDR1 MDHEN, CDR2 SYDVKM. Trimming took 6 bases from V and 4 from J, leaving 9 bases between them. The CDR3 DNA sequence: TGTGCCAGCAGCATACCCTCCACTGAAGCTTTCTTT. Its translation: CASSIPSTEAFF.

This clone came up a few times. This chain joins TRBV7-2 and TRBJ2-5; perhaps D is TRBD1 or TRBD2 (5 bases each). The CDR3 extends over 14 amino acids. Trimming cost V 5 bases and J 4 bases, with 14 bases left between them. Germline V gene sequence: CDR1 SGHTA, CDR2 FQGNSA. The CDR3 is CASSLGGGSETQYF. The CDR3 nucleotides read TGTGCCAGCAGCCTAGGTGGGGGATCAGAGACCCAGTACTTC.

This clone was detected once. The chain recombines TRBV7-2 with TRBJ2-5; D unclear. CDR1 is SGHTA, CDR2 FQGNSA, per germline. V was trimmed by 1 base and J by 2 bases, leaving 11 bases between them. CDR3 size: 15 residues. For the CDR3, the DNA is TGTGCCAGCAGCTTAGACCCCGGACGACAAGAGACCCAGTACTTC. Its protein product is CASSLDPGRQETQYF.

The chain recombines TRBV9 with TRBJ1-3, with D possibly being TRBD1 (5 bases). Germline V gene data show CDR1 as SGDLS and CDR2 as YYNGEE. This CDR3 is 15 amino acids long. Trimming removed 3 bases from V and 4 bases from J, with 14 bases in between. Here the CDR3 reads CASSAGSGEGNTIYF. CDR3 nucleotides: TGTGCCAGCAGCGCCGGTTCGGGGGAAGGAAACACCATATATTTT.

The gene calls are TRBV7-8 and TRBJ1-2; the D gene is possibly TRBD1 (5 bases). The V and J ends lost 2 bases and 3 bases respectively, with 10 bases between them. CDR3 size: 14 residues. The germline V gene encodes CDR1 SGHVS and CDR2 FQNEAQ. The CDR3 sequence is CASSLLRGHYGYTF. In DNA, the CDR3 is TGTGCCAGCAGCTTACTGAGGGGCCACTATGGCTACACCTTC.

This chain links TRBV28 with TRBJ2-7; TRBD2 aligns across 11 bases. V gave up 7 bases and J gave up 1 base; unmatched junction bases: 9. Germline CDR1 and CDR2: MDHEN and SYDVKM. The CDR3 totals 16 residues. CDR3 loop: CASTWRTSGPSYEQYF. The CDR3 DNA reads TGTGCCAGCACATGGAGGACTAGCGGGCCATCCTACGAGCAGTACTTC.

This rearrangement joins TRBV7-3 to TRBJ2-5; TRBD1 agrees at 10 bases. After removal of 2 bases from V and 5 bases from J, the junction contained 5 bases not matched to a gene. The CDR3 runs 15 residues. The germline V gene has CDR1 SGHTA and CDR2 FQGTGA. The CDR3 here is CASSLGTGAFETQYF. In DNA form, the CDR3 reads TGTGCCAGCAGCTTAGGGACAGGGGCCTTTGAGACCCAGTACTTC.

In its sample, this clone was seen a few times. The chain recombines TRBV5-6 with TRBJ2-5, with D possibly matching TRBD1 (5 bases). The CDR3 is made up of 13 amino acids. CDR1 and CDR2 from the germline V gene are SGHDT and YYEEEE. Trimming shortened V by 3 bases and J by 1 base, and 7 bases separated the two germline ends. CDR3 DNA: TGTGCCAGCAGCTGGACATTCCAAGAGACCCAGTACTTC. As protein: CASSWTFQETQYF.

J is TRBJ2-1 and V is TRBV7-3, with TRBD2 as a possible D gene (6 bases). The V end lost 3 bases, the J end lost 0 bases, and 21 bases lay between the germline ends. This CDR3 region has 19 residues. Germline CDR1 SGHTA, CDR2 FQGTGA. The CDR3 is CASSFSKGTSGRSYNEQFF. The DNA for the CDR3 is TGTGCCAGCAGCTTCTCTAAGGGTACGAGCGGGCGCTCCTACAATGAGCAGTTCTTC.

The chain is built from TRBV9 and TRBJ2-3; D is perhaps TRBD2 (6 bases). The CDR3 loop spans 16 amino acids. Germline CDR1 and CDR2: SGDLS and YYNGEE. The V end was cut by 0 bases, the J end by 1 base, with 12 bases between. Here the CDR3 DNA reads TGTGCCAGCAGCGTAGGAGGTAGCGGAGGCACAGATACGCAGTATTTT. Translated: CASSVGGSGGTDTQYF. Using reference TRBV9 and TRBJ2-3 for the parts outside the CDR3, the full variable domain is DSGVTQTPKHLITATGQRVTLRCSPRSGDLSVYWYQQSLDQGLQFLIQYYNGEERAKGNILERFSAQQFPDLHSELNLSSLELGDSALYFCASSVGGSGGTDTQYFGPGTRLTVL.

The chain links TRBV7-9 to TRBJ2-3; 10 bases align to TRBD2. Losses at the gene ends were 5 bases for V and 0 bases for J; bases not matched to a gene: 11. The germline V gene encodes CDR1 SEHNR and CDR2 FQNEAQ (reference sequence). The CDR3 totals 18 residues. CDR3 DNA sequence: TGTGCCAGCAGCCCGAAGATTAGCGGGGGGCTTAGCACAGATACGCAGTATTTT. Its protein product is CASSPKISGGLSTDTQYF.

The CDR3 nucleotides are TGTGCCACCAGCAGAGATGGGAATTTCAATCAGCCCCAGCATTTT. Amino acids: CATSRDGNFNQPQHF. The rearrangement uses TRBV15 and TRBJ1-5, with D unresolved. CDR1 and CDR2 (germline): LNHNV, YYDKDF (reference sequence). Trimming cost V 0 bases and J 3 bases, with 9 bases left between them. CDR3 size: 15 residues. Supplemented by reference TRBV15 and TRBJ1-5, the full variable domain reads DAMVIQNPRYQVTQFGKPVTLSCSQTLNHNVMYWYQQKSSQAPKLLFHYYDKDFNNEADTPDNFQSRRPNTSFCFLDIRSPGLGDTAMYLCATSRDGNFNQPQHFGDGTRLSIL.

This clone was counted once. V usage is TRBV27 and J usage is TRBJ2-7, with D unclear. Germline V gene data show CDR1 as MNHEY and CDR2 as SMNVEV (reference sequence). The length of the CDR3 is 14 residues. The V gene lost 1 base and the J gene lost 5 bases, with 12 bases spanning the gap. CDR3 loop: CASSLYQLGNEQYF. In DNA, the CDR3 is TGTGCCAGCAGTTTATACCAGCTGGGGAACGAGCAGTACTTC.

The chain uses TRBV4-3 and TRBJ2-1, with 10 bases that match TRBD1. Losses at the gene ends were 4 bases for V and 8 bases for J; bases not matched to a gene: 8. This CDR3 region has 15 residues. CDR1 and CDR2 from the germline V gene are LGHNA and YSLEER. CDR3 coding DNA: TGCGCCAGCAGCCGGGGGACAGGGGCCTGGGATGAGCAGTTCTTC. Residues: CASSRGTGAWDEQFF.

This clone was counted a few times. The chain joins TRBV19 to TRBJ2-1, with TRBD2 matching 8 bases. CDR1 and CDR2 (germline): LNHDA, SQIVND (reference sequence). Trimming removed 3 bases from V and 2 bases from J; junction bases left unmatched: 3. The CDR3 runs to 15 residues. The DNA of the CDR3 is TGTGCCAGTAGTATGAGCGGGAGCCCCTACAATGAGCAGTTCTTC. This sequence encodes CASSMSGSPYNEQFF.

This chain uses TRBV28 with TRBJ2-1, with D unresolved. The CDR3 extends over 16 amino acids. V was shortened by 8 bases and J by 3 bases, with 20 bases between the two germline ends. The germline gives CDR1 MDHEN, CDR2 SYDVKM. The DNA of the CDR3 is TGTGCCAGCCACCCTCCCCGACTCTCCTTCTACAATGAGCAGTTCTTC. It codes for CASHPPRLSFYNEQFF.

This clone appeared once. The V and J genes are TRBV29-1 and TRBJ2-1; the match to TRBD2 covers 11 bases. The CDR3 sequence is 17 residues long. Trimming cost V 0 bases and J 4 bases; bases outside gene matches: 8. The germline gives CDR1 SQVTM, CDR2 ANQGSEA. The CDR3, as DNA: TGCAGCGTTGAAGAACTAGCGGGAGCAAATGTGTACAATGAGCAGTTCTTC. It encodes CSVEELAGANVYNEQFF.

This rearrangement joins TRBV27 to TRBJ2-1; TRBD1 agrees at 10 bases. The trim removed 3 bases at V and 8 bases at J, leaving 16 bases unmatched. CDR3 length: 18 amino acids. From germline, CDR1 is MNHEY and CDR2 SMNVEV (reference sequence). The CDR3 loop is CASSLVPHRDRGRDEQFF. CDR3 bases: TGTGCCAGCAGTTTGGTCCCCCACCGGGACAGGGGAAGGGATGAGCAGTTCTTC.

CDR3 coding DNA: TGTGCCAGTAGTATGATTGACTCCTCAGATACGCAGTATTTT. It encodes CASSMIDSSDTQYF. J is TRBJ2-3 and V is TRBV19; the D is unclear. Deletions cut 3 bases from V and 4 bases from J, with 11 bases between. The germline CDR1 and CDR2 sequences are LNHDA and SQIVND (reference sequence). This CDR3 has 14 residues.

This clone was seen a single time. The CDR3 sequence is CSVEDPWASGRSTDTQYF. The CDR3 DNA is TGCAGCGTTGAAGATCCTTGGGCTAGCGGAAGGAGCACAGATACGCAGTATTTT. The J gene is TRBJ2-3, the V gene TRBV29-1, with 7 bases fitting TRBD2. The CDR3 covers 18 residues. Trimming took 0 bases from V and 0 from J; bases not matched to a gene: 12. CDR1 and CDR2 from the germline V gene are SQVTM and ANQGSEA.

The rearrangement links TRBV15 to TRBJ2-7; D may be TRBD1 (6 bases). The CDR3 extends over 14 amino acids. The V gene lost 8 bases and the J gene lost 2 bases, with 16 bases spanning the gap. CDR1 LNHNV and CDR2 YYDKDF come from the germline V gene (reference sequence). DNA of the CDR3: TGTGCCACCGGTTTGGGGACAACCACCTACGAGCAGTACTTC. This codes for CATGLGTTTYEQYF.